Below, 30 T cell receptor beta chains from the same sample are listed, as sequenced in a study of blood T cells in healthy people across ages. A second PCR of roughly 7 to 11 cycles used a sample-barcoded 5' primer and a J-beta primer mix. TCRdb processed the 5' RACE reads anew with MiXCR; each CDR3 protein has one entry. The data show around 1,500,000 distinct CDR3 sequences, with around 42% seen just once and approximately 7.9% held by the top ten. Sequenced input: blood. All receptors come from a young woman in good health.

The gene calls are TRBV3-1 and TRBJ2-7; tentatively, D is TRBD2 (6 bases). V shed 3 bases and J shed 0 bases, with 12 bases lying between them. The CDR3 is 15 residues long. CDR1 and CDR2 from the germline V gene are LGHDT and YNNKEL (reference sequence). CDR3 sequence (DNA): TGTGCCAGCAGCCAGGGGACTTCTAGCTCCTACGAGCAGTACTTC. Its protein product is CASSQGTSSSYEQYF.

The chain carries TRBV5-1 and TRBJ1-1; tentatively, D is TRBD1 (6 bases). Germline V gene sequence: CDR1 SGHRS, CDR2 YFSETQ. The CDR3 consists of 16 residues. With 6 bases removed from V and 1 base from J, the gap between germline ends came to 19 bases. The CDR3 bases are TGCGCCAGCAAGCTTGTGGGGGGGCTACAGAACACTGAAGCTTTCTTT. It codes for CASKLVGGLQNTEAFF.

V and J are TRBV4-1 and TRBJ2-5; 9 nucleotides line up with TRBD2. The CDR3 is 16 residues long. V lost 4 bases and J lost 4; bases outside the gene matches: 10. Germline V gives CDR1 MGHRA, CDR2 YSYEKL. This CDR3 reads CASSLARAGGRETQYF. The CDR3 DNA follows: TGCGCCAGCAGCCTAGCCAGGGCGGGAGGGCGAGAGACCCAGTACTTC.

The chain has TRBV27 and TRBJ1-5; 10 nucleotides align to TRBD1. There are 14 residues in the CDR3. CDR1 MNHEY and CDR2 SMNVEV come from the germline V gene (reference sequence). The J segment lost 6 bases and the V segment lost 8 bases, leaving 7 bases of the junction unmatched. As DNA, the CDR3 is TGTGCCAGCGGGGACAGGGGTGATGGTCAGCCCCAGCATTTT. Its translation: CASGDRGDGQPQHF.

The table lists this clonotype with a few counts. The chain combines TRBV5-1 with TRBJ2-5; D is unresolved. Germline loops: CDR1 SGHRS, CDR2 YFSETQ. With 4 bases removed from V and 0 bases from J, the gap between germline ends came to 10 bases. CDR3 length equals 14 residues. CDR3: CASSPDTNQETQYF. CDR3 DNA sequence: TGCGCCAGCAGCCCAGACACTAACCAAGAGACCCAGTACTTC.

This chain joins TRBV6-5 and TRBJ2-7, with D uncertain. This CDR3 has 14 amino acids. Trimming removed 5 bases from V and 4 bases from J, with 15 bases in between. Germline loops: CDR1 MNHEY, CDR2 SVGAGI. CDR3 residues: CASSPLPNQYEQYF. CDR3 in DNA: TGTGCCAGCAGTCCCCTTCCGAACCAGTACGAGCAGTACTTC.

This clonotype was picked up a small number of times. The CDR3 reads CASSLDIGDRGLYEQYF. The CDR3 bases are TGTGCCAGCAGCTTAGATATAGGGGACAGGGGGCTCTACGAGCAGTACTTC. The chain is built from TRBV7-9 and TRBJ2-7; 12 positions match TRBD1. The CDR3 runs 17 residues. Germline trimming cut 1 base from V and 3 bases from J; bases unmatched to any gene: 7. Germline loops: CDR1 SEHNR, CDR2 FQNEAQ (reference sequence).

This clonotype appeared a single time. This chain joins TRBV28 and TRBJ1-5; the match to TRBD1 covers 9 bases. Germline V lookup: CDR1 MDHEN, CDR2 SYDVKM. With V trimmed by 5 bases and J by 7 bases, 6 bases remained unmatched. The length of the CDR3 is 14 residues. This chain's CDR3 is CASSAGQGKQPQHF. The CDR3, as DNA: TGTGCCAGCAGTGCAGGACAGGGGAAGCAGCCCCAGCATTTT.

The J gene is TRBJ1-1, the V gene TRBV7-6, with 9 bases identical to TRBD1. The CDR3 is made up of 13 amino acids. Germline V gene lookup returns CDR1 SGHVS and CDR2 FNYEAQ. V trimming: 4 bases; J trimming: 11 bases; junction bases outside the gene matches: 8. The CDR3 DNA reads TGTGCCAGCAGCTCGGGACAGGGCAGAACGGCTTTCTTT. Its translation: CASSSGQGRTAFF.

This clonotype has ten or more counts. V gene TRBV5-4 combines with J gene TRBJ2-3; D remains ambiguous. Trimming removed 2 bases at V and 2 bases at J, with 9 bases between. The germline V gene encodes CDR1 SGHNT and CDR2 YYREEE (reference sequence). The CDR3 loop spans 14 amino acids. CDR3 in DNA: TGTGCCAGCAGCTTAGGCGGTATCACAGATACGCAGTATTTT. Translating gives CASSLGGITDTQYF.

The CDR3 DNA reads as TGTGCCGTCCCTCGGCTAGCGGGGAGAGGGGCCAACGTCCTGACTTTC. Its protein product is CAVPRLAGRGANVLTF. The chain uses TRBV7-2 and TRBJ2-6, with 9 bases aligning to TRBD2. Germline V gene sequence: CDR1 SGHTA, CDR2 FQGNSA. The CDR3 length is 16 residues. The V and J ends lost 11 bases and 4 bases, in that order; junction bases with no gene match: 12.

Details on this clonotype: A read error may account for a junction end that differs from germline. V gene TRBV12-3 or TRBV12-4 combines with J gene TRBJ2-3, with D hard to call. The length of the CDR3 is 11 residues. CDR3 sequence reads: CASRISDMQYF. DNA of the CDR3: TGTGCCAGCAGGATATCAGATATGCAGTATTTT.

CDR3 loop: CASLTSGRAAYNEQFF. The CDR3 DNA reads TGTGCCAGCCTAACCTCCGGGAGGGCCGCCTACAATGAGCAGTTCTTC. The chain is built from TRBV18 and TRBJ2-1; 8 bases are shared with TRBD2. Trimming removed 8 bases from V and 2 bases from J; junction bases left unmatched: 11. The CDR3 is 16 amino acids. Germline-derived CDR1 and CDR2 are KGHSH and LQKENI. Drawing the rest from reference TRBV18 and TRBJ2-1, the complete variable domain is NAGVMQNPRHLVRRRGQEARLRCSPMKGHSHVYWYRQLPEEGLKFMVYLQKENIIDESGMPKERFSAEFPKEGPSILRIQQVVRGDSAAYFCASLTSGRAAYNEQFFGPGTRLTVL.

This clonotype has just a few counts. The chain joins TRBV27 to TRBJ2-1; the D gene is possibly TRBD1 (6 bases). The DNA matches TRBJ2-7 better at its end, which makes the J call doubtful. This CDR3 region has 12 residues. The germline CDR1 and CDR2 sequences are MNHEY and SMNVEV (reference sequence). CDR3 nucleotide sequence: TGTGCCAGCAGAGGGGGAAGGGGAGAGCAGTACTTC. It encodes CASRGGRGEQYF.

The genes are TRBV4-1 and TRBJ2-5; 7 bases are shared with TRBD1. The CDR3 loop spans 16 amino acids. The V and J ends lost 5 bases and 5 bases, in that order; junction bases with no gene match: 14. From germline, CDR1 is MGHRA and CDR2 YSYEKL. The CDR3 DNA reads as TGCGCCAGCAGCTCCAAGCCGACAGGGAAGACCGAGACCCAGTACTTC. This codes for CASSSKPTGKTETQYF.

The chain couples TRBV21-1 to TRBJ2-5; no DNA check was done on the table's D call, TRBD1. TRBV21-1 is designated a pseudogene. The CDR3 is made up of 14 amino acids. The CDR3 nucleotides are TGTGCCAGCAATGGAGGAGACAGGAAAGGAGATAAGGACTTC. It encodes CASNGGDRKGDKDF.

The CDR3 DNA reads as TGTGCCATCAGGCGAGGGTCGAGTGAGCAGTACTTC. Its translation is CAIRRGSSEQYF. The gene calls are TRBV10-3 and TRBJ2-5; TRBD2 is a possible D gene (5 bases). The V gene's germline CDR1 is ENHRY and CDR2 SYGVKD. Trimming left V 6 bases short and J 11 bases short, with 16 bases between. This CDR3 has 12 residues.

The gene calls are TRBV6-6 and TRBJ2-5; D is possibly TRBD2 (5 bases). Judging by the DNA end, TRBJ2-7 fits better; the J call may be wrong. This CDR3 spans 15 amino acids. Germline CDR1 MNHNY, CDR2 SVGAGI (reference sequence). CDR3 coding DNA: TGTGCCAGCACCATCCTTGAGGGTGTTAGCCACGAGCAGTACTTC. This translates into CASTILEGVSHEQYF.

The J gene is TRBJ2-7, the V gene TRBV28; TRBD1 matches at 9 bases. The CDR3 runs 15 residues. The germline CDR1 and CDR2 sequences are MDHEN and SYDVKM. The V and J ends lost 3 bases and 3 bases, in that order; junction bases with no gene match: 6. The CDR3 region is CASSFLGTGIYEQYF. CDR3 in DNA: TGTGCCAGCAGTTTTCTGGGGACAGGGATCTACGAGCAGTACTTC.

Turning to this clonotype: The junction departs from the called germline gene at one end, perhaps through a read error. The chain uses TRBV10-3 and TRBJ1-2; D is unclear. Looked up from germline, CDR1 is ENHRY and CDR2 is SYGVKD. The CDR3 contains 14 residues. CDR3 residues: CAVSELGLNWGYTF. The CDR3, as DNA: TGTGCCGTCAGTGAGCTCGGGTTGAATTGGGGCTACACCTTC.

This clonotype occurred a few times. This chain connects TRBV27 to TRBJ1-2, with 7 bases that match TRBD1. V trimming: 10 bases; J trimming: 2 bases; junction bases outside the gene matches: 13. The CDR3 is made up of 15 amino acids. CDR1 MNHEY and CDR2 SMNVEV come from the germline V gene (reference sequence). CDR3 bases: TGTGCCACCAAGCTAGGTGGGACAGAGAACTATGGCTACACCTTC. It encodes CATKLGGTENYGYTF.

CDR3 amino acids: CASSPASRGAFADTQYF. CDR3 in DNA: TGTGCCAGCAGCCCCGCGTCGAGGGGGGCCTTTGCAGATACGCAGTATTTT. The V call is TRBV4-2, the J call TRBJ2-3, with D perhaps TRBD1 or TRBD2 (6 bases each). V lost 4 bases and J lost 4, with 21 bases in between. The V gene's germline CDR1 is LGHNA and CDR2 YNFKEQ. The CDR3 has 17 amino acids.

The CDR3 sequence: CASIRGAPTYEQFF. DNA of the CDR3: TGTGCCAGCATTCGAGGGGCCCCGACCTACGAGCAGTTCTTC. The chain is built from TRBV2 and TRBJ2-1; D possibly matches TRBD1 or TRBD2 (5 bases each). V lost 7 bases and J 10 bases, leaving 20 bases between the germline ends. Germline V gene data show CDR1 as SNHLY and CDR2 as FYNNEI. The CDR3 runs to 14 residues.

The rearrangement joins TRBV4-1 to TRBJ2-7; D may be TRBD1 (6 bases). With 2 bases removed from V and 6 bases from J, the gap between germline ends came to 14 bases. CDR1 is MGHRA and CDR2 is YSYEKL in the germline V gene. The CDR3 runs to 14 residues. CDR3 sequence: CASSQPINRAEQYF. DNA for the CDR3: TGCGCCAGCAGCCAACCGATAAACAGGGCCGAGCAGTACTTC.

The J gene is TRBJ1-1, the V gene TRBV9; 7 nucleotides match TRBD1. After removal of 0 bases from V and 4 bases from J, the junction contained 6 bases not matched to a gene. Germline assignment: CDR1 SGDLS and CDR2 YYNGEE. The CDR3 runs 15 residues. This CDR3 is CASSVEGDRLTEAFF. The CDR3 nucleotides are TGTGCCAGCAGCGTAGAGGGGGACAGACTCACTGAAGCTTTCTTT.

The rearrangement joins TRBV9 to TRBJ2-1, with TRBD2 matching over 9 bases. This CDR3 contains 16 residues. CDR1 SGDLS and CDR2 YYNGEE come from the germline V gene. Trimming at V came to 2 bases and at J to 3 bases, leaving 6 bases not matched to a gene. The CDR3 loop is CASSVVSGGFYNEQFF. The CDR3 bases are TGTGCCAGCAGCGTTGTGAGCGGGGGGTTCTACAATGAGCAGTTCTTC.

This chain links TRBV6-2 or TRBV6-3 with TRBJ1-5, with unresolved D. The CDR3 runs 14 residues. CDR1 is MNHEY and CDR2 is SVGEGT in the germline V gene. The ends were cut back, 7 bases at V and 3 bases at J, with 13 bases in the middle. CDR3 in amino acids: CASTSSGPNQPQHF. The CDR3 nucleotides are TGTGCCAGCACCTCCAGTGGTCCCAATCAGCCCCAGCATTTT.

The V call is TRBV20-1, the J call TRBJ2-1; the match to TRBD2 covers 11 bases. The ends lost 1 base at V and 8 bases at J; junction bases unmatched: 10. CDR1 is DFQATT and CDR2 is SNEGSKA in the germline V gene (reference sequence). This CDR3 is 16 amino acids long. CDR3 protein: CSARGGLAGGGYEQFF. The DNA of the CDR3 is TGCAGTGCTAGAGGAGGTTTAGCGGGAGGGGGTTATGAGCAGTTCTTC.

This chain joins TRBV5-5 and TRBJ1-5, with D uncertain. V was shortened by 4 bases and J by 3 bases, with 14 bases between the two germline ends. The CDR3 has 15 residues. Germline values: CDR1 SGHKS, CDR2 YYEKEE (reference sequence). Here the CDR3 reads CASSPHPTYNQPQHF. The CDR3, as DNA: TGTGCCAGCAGCCCCCATCCGACATACAATCAGCCCCAGCATTTT.

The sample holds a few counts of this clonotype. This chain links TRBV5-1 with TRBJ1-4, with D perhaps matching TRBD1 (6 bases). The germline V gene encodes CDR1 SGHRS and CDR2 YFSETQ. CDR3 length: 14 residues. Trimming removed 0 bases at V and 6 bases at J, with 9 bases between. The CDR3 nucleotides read TGCGCCAGCAGCTTGGGGACAGAGGATGAAAAACTGTTTTTT. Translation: CASSLGTEDEKLFF.